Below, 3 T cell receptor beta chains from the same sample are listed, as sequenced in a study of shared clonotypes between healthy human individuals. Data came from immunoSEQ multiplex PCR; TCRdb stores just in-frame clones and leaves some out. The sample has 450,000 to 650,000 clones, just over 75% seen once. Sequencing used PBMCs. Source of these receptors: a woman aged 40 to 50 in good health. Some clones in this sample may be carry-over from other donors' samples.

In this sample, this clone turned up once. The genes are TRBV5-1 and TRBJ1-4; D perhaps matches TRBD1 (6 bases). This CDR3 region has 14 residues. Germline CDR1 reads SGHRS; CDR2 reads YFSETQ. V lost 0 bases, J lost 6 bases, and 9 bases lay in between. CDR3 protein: CASSLGTVDEKLFF. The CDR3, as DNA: TGCGCCAGCAGCTTGGGGACAGTTGATGAAAAACTGTTTTTT.

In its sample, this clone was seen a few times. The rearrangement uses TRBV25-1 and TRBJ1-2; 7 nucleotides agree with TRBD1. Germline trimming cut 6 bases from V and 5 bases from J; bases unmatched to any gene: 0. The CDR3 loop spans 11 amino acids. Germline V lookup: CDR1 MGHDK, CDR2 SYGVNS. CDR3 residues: CASRTGYGYTF. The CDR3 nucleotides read TGTGCCAGCAGGACAGGGTATGGCTACACCTTC.

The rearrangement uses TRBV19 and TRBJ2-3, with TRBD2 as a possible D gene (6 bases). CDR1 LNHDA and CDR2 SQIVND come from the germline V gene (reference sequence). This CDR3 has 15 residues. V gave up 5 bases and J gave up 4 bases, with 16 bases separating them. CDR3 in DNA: TGTGCCAGTAGTCCCTCGGGAGTTGGGGCAGATACGCAGTATTTT. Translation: CASSPSGVGADTQYF.